This record looks at one T cell receptor (beta chain) sequence and its context. The count of this clone is one. It lacks a known antigen. Base-call qualities are not available, and no considerably larger clone is one nucleotide away. The data belong to a study of OX40 agonist ivuxolimab in advanced cancers. Some background on the complete study: The costimulatory receptor OX40 (CD134) was targeted by ivuxolimab, a fully human IgG2 agonistic monoclonal antibody. Peripheral TCRbeta sequencing aimed to test whether ivuxolimab altered TCR sequence diversity and caused clonal T-cell expansion. Intravenous ivuxolimab was administered to patients every 2 weeks at six dose levels: 0.01, 0.1, 0.3, 1.5, 3 and 10 mg/kg. The paper describes the monotherapy dose-escalation part (N = 52 patients) of the phase I trial of ivuxolimab. Prior anti-PD-1, anti-PD-L1 or anti-CTLA-4 therapy was permitted, and checkpoint inhibitors had been received by roughly two fifths of dose-escalation patients. Among the roughly 50 dose-escalation patients, approximately 20 had hepatocellular carcinoma, 15 or so melanoma, 9 renal cell carcinoma and 9 head and neck cancer. Three dose-escalation patients achieved partial responses, one with hepatocellular carcinoma and two with cutaneous melanoma. In the dose-escalation cohort, 65% to 90% of patients were male, and the mean age was approximately 60 years, with a range of about 20 to 79.

Here is what the overall study found, with its caveats: Clonal expansion of both CD4+ and CD8+ blood T cells was observed from baseline to week 6 at doses 0.1 to 3.0 mg/kg. On average, CD8+ T cells showed more expanded clones than CD4+ T cells after ivuxolimab. Low levels of normalized T-cell clonal expansion were also seen in some patients who did not respond. In the 0.1-3.0 mg/kg groups, partial responders had among the lowest normalized peripheral clonal expansion, particularly in CD8+ T cells. The antigen specificity of the clonally expanded peripheral T cells was not determined.

Genomic DNA was isolated from the sorted cells so that the TCRbeta CDR3 region could be sequenced. The immunoSEQ Assay was used for sequencing of TCRbeta CDR3 regions. Entries here come from immuneACCESS through TCRdb and include only in-frame sequences with V and J called. Some clones fail to appear in such tables; in the studies checked, an unresolved V gene covers under half of the shortfall, and the cause of the remainder is unknown. The sample records roughly 50,000 clones, approximately 80% of which are singletons. About 6% of the sample is in the top ten clones. The trial excluded patients who had a history of autoimmune disease or were on systemic immunosuppression. Peripheral blood for TCR sequencing was collected from all dose cohorts at baseline, on cycle 4 day 1, and on cycle 7 day 1. Samples came from an open-label, multicenter, first-in-human phase I dose-escalation trial of ivuxolimab. Adults with locally advanced or metastatic melanoma, renal cell carcinoma, hepatocellular carcinoma or head and neck squamous cell carcinoma were enrolled in the trial. Before TCR sequencing, CD4+ T cells and CD8+ T cells from peripheral blood were sorted into separate populations.

Reading from cysteine to phenylalanine, the CDR3 counts 15 amino acids. The only DNA kept is the CDR3, 45 bases in frame from the first base. CDR1 is given as KGHSH and CDR2 as LQKENI, both from the germline V gene. For this chain, trimming is 1 base at the V end and 1 base at the J end, and the number of junction bases without a gene match is 2. This TCR derives from an adult with an advanced solid tumor such as melanoma, head and neck, liver or kidney cancer. The source material was CD4+ or CD8+ T cells sorted from blood, sampled in a trial of the OX40 agonist ivuxolimab. The V and J genes are TRBV18 and TRBJ2-3; 7 central nucleotides agree with TRBD2. The CDR3 protein: CASSPLLAGTDTQYF. The base sequence is TGTGCCAGCTCACCACTTCTAGCGGGCACAGATACGCAGTATTTT.